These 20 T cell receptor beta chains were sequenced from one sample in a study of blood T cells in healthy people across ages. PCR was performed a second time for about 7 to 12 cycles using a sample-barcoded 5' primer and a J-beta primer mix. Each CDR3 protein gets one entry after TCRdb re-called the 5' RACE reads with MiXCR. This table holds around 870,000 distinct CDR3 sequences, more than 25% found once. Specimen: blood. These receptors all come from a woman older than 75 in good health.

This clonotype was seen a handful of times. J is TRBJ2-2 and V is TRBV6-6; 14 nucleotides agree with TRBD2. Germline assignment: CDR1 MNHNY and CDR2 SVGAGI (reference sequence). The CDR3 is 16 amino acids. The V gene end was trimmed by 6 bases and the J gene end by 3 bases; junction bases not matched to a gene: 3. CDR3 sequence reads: CASRRLAGGHTGELFF. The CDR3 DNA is TGTGCCAGCAGACGACTAGCGGGGGGGCACACCGGGGAGCTGTTTTTT.

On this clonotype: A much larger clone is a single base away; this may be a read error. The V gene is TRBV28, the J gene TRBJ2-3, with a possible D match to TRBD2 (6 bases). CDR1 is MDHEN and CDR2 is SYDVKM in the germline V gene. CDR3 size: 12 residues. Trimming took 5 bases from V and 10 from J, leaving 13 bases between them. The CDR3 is CASSGTGRSQYF. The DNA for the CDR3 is TGTGCCAGCAGTGGGACTGGGCGGTCGCAGTATTTT.

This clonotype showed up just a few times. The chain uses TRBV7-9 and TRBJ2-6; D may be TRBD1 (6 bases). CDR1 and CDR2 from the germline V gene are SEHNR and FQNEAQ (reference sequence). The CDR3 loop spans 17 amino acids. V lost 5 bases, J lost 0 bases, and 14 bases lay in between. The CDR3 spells CASSPIGQISGANVLTF. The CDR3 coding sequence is TGTGCCAGCAGCCCCATCGGACAGATCTCTGGGGCCAACGTCCTGACTTTC.

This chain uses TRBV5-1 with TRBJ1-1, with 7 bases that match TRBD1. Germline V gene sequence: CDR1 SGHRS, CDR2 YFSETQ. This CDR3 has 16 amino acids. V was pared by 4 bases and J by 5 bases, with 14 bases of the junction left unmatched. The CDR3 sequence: CASSAKTGAGETEAFF. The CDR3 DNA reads TGCGCCAGCAGCGCAAAAACAGGGGCGGGAGAAACTGAAGCTTTCTTT.

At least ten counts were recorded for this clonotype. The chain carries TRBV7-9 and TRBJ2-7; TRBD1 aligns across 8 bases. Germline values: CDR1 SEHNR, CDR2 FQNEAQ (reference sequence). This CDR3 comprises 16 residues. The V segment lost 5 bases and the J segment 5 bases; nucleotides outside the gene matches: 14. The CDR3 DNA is TGTGCCAGCAGCAAGGGAAAAGGGACAGGTACTCACGAGCAGTACTTC. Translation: CASSKGKGTGTHEQYF.

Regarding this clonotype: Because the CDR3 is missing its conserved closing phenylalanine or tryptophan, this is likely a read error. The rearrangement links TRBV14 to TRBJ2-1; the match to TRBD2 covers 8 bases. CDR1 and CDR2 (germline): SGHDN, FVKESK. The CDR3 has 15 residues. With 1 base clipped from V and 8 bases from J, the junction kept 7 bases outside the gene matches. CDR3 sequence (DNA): TGTGCCAGCAGCCAAGCGGGGGGGTTGGGATATGAGCAGTTCTGC. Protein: CASSQAGGLGYEQFC.

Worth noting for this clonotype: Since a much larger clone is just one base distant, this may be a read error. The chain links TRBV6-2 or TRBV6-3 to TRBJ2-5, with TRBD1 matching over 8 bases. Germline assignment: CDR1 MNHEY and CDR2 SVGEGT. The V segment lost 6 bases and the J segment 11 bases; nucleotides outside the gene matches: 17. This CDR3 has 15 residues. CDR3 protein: CASSPSQGAYNEQYF. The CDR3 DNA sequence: TGTGCCAGCAGCCCCTCGCAGGGGGCCTACAATGAGCAGTACTTC.

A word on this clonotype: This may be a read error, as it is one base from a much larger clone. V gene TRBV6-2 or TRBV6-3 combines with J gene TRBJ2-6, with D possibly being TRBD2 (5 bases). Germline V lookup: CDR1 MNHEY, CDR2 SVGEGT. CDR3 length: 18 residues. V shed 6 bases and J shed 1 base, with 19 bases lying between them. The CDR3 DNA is TGTGCCAGCAGCGGATCTCTAGGGAGACTGTCTGGGGCCAACGTCCTGACTTTC. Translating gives CASSGSLGRLSGANVLTF.

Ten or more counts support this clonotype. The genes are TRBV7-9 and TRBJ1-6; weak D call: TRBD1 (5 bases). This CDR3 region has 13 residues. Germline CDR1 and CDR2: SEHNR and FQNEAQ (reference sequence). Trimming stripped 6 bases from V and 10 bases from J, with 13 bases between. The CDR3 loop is CASRGTSGSPLHF. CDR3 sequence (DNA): TGTGCCAGCAGGGGGACTAGCGGGTCACCCCTCCACTTT.

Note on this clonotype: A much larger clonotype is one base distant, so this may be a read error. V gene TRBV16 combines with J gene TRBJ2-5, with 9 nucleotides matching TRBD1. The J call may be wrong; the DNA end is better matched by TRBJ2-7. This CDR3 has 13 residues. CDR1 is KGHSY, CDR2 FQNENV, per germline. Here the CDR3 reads CASSHNRGHEQYF. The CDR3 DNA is TGTGCCAGCAGCCATAACAGGGGGCACGAGCAGTACTTC.

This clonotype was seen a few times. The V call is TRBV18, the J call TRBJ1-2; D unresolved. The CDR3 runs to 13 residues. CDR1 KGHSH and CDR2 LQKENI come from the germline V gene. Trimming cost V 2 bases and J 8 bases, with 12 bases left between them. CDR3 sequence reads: CASSPGSFLGYTF. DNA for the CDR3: TGTGCCAGCTCACCAGGTTCCTTCTTAGGCTACACCTTC.

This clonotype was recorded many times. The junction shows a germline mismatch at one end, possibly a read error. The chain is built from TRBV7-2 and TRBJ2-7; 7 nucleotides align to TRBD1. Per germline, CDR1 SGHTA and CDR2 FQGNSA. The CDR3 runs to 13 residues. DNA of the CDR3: TGCGCCAGCAGCTTTGACAGGGCTTACGAGCAGTACTTC. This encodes CASSFDRAYEQYF.

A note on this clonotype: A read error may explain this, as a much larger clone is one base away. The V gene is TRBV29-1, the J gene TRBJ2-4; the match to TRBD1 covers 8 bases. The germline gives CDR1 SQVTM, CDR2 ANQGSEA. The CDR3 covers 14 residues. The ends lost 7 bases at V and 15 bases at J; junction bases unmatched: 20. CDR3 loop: CSAGHLGQGGGRYF. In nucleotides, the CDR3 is TGCAGCGCTGGTCATCTAGGACAGGGAGGAGGACGGTACTTC.

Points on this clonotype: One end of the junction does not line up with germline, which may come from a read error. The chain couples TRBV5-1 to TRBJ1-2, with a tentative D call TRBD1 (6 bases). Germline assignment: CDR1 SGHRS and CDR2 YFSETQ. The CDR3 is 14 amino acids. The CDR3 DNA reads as TGCGCCAGCAGCTTGGACAGGGCTAACCATGGCTACACCTTC. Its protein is CASSLDRANHGYTF.

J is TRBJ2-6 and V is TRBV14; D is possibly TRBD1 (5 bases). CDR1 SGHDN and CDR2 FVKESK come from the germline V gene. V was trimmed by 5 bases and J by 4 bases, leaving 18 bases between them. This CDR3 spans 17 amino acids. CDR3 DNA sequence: TGTGCCAGCAGCTATAGTGTAAGGGGTTCCGGGGCCAACGTCCTGACTTTC. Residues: CASSYSVRGSGANVLTF.

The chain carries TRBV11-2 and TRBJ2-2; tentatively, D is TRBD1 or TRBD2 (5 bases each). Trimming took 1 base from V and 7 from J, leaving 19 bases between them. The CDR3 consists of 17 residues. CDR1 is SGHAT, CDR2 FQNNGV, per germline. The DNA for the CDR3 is TGTGCCAGCAGCTTAGGCCCGGGACCTTCGGCCAACGGGGAGCTGTTTTTT. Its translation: CASSLGPGPSANGELFF.

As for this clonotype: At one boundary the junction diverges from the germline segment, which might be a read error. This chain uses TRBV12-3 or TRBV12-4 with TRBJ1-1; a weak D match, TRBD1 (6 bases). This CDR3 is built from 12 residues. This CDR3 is CASSPGGTGAFF. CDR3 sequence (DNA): TGTGCCAGCAGCCCGGGGGGCACTGGAGCTTTCTTT.

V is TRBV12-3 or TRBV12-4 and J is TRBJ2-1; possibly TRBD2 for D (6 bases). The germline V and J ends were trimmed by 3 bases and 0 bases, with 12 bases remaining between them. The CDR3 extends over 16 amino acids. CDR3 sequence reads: CASSLRGLGSYNEQFF. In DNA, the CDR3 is TGTGCCAGCAGTTTGCGGGGACTGGGCTCCTACAATGAGCAGTTCTTC.

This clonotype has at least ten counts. The CDR3: CSARTPGGYNEQFF. In DNA form, the CDR3 reads TGCAGTGCTAGAACCCCAGGGGGGTACAATGAGCAGTTCTTC. This chain links TRBV20-1 with TRBJ2-1, with a tentative D call TRBD1 (7 bases). Germline CDR1 DFQATT, CDR2 SNEGSKA (reference sequence). Trimming cost V 2 bases and J 4 bases, with 12 bases left between them. The CDR3 extends over 14 amino acids.

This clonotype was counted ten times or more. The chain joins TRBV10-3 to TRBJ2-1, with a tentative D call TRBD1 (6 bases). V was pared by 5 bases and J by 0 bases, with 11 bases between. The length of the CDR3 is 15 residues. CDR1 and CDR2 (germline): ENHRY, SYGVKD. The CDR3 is CAISPGTTSYNEQFF. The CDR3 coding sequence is TGTGCCATCAGTCCCGGGACAACCTCCTACAATGAGCAGTTCTTC.